These 20 T cell receptor beta chains were sequenced from one sample in a study of blood T cell repertoires in COVID-19. Profiled with immunoSEQ multiplex PCR; TCRdb holds only in-frame clones, not every one. The profile shows 180,000 or so clones, roughly 87% of them singletons. Sequenced material: peripheral blood. These receptors all stem from a woman aged 70-85 years with acute or convalescent COVID-19.

The J gene is TRBJ1-2, the V gene TRBV10-2; 8 bases fit TRBD1. The CDR3 length is 13 residues. CDR1 WSHSY and CDR2 SAAADI come from the germline V gene. V lost 5 bases to trimming and J lost 6 bases; unmatched junction nucleotides: 5. The CDR3 loop is CASSWTGRDGYTF. The DNA for the CDR3 is TGCGCCAGCAGTTGGACAGGGCGAGATGGCTACACCTTC.

Written as DNA, the CDR3 is TGTGCCAGCAGCGCCGGGACAGAATATCAGCCCCAGCATTTT. It is translated as CASSAGTEYQPQHF. The chain links TRBV2 to TRBJ1-5, with 7 bases lining up with TRBD1. V trimming: 6 bases; J trimming: 5 bases; junction bases outside the gene matches: 7. The CDR3 covers 14 residues. Germline loops: CDR1 SNHLY, CDR2 FYNNEI. The full variable domain, its missing parts supplied by reference TRBV2 and TRBJ1-5, is EPEVTQTPSHQVTQMGQEVILRCVPISNHLYFYWYRQILGQKVEFLVSFYNNEISEKSEIFDDQFSVERPDGSNFTLKIRSTKLEDSAMYFCASSAGTEYQPQHFGDGTRLSIL.

This chain uses TRBV19 with TRBJ1-2; tentatively, D is TRBD1 (5 bases). Per germline, CDR1 LNHDA and CDR2 SQIVND (reference sequence). CDR3 length equals 15 residues. The V and J ends lost 9 bases and 7 bases respectively, with 24 bases between them. CDR3 sequence (DNA): TGTGCCAGCTCTTTGGCCCTCGGGGGAATGGCTGGCTACACCTTC. Translated: CASSLALGGMAGYTF. The full variable domain, completed using reference TRBV19 and TRBJ1-2, is DGGITQSPKYLFRKEGQNVTLSCEQNLNHDAMYWYRQDPGQGLRLIYYSQIVNDFQKGDIAEGYSVSREKKESFPLTVTSAQKNPTAFYLCASSLALGGMAGYTFGSGTRLTVV.

The rearrangement links TRBV5-1 to TRBJ2-1; the match to TRBD2 covers 9 bases. This CDR3 has 16 amino acids. CDR1 and CDR2 (germline): SGHRS, YFSETQ. The trim removed 3 bases at V and 0 bases at J, leaving 4 bases unmatched. This chain's CDR3 is CASSSLSGSSYNEQFF. Written as DNA, the CDR3 is TGCGCCAGCAGCTCCCTTAGCGGGAGCTCCTACAATGAGCAGTTCTTC.

CDR3 bases: TGTGCCACCAGTGATGGAGGGAACTATGGCTACACCTTC. It yields the protein CATSDGGNYGYTF. The V gene is TRBV24-1, the J gene TRBJ1-2; no clear D. Trimming cost V 3 bases and J 2 bases, with 6 bases left between them. Per the germline V gene, CDR1 is KGHDR and CDR2 is SFDVKD. CDR3 length equals 13 residues.

For this clone: Additional DNA sequences in this sample encode the identical CDR3. The gene calls are TRBV15 and TRBJ1-2; 8 bases agree with TRBD1. The J segment lost 5 bases and the V segment lost 3 bases, leaving 8 bases of the junction unmatched. This CDR3 comprises 15 residues. Germline V gene lookup returns CDR1 LNHNV and CDR2 YYDKDF (reference sequence). CDR3 region: CATSRDRQGRYGYTF. CDR3 nucleotide sequence: TGTGCCACCAGCAGGGACCGACAGGGGCGGTATGGCTACACCTTC.

This clone came up once. In DNA form, the CDR3 reads TGTGCCAGCAGGGACAGGTATAATTCACCCCTCCACTTT. Translation: CASRDRYNSPLHF. J is TRBJ1-6 and V is TRBV27; TRBD1 matches 7 bases. Germline assignment: CDR1 MNHEY and CDR2 SMNVEV (reference sequence). This CDR3 spans 13 amino acids. Trimming cost V 6 bases and J 4 bases; bases outside gene matches: 0.

The chain joins TRBV2 to TRBJ2-7; tentatively, D is TRBD1 (6 bases). Trimming took 6 bases from V and 4 from J, leaving 10 bases between them. From germline, CDR1 is SNHLY and CDR2 FYNNEI. This CDR3 has 12 amino acids. The CDR3 region has the DNA TGTGCCAGCAGGGCCGACAGGTACGAGCAGTACTTC. Translating it yields CASRADRYEQYF.

This clone came up a few times. The chain combines TRBV12-3 or TRBV12-4 with TRBJ2-7; D perhaps matches TRBD2 (6 bases). CDR3 length: 13 residues. V shed 5 bases and J shed 9 bases, with 17 bases lying between them. DNA for the CDR3: TGTGCCAGCAGTCTAGGTGGGAGGTCTGGGCAGTACTTC. Protein sequence: CASSLGGRSGQYF.

This clone was counted a few times. CDR3 sequence (DNA): TGTGCCAGCAGTTTAGGGACTAGCGGGAGATTATGGCTTAGGGCGACAGATACGCAGTATTTT. Translated: CASSLGTSGRLWLRATDTQYF. The chain joins TRBV27 to TRBJ2-3; 14 bases are shared with TRBD2. The CDR3 has 21 amino acids. The V gene end was trimmed by 2 bases and the J gene end by 3 bases; junction bases not matched to a gene: 16. Germline values: CDR1 MNHEY, CDR2 SMNVEV (reference sequence).

The chain couples TRBV7-2 to TRBJ2-4; D not certain. Between the trimmed V and J ends, which lost 5 bases and 1 base, there was a span of 12 bases. The length of the CDR3 is 15 residues. Germline V CDR1 and CDR2: SGHTA, FQGNSA. CDR3 nucleotide sequence: TGTGCCAGCAGCCCACCCACCGGGGCCAAAAACATTCAGTACTTC. It translates to CASSPPTGAKNIQYF. Drawing the rest from reference TRBV7-2 and TRBJ2-4, the complete variable domain is GAGVSQSPSNKVTEKGKDVELRCDPISGHTALYWYRQSLGQGLEFLIYFQGNSAPDKSGLPSDRFSAERTGGSVSTLTIQRTQQEDSAVYLCASSPPTGAKNIQYFGAGTRLSVL.

For this clone: A read error may account for a junction end that differs from germline. V is TRBV7-2 and J is TRBJ1-1; the D is unclear. CDR3 size: 13 residues. Germline-derived CDR1 and CDR2 are SGHTA and FQGNSA. The CDR3 DNA is TGTGCCAACAGCTTGAGGTCCAAAACTGAAGCTTTCTTT. Translation: CANSLRSKTEAFF.

This chain joins TRBV5-1 and TRBJ2-5; a possible D gene is TRBD2 (6 bases). V lost 0 bases to trimming and J lost 0 bases, with 12 bases between them. The CDR3 covers 16 residues. Germline V gene sequence: CDR1 SGHRS, CDR2 YFSETQ. The CDR3 protein is CASSLVGRLDQETQYF. For the CDR3, the DNA is TGCGCCAGCAGCTTGGTTGGAAGACTAGACCAAGAGACCCAGTACTTC.

The CDR3 region has the DNA TGCGCCAGCAGTTTGCGGACAGGGGCGGATGATGAGCAGTTCTTC. Amino acids: CASSLRTGADDEQFF. The chain couples TRBV5-1 to TRBJ2-1; 9 bases map to TRBD1. V trimming: 5 bases; J trimming: 8 bases; junction bases outside the gene matches: 11. Germline CDR1 SGHRS, CDR2 YFSETQ. The CDR3 contains 15 residues.

This sequence joins TRBV27 and TRBJ2-1; tentative D call: TRBD2 (5 bases). CDR3 length: 11 amino acids. V was shortened by 4 bases and J by 9 bases, with 7 bases between the two germline ends. Germline V CDR1 and CDR2: MNHEY, SMNVEV (reference sequence). The CDR3 DNA reads TGTGCCAGCAGTTCCGGGATTGAGCAGTTCTTC. As protein: CASSSGIEQFF.

This chain links TRBV24-1 with TRBJ2-1, with 7 bases that match TRBD1. The J segment lost 0 bases and the V segment lost 1 base, leaving 5 bases of the junction unmatched. Per the germline V gene, CDR1 is KGHDR and CDR2 is SFDVKD. CDR3 length equals 17 residues. The CDR3 region has the DNA TGTGCCACCAGTGATTTAGCCAGGGGGAGCTCCTACAATGAGCAGTTCTTC. Its translation: CATSDLARGSSYNEQFF.

V usage is TRBV30 and J usage is TRBJ1-1; D gene ambiguous. CDR1 and CDR2 (germline): GTSNPN, SVGIG (reference sequence). The CDR3 has 11 residues. V lost 0 bases to trimming and J lost 5 bases, with 4 bases between them. CDR3 region: CAWSVTTEAFF. CDR3 nucleotide sequence: TGTGCCTGGAGTGTAACTACTGAAGCTTTCTTT.

The chain links TRBV2 to TRBJ2-2; 8 bases map to TRBD2. The V segment lost 4 bases and the J segment 4 bases; nucleotides outside the gene matches: 2. The CDR3 length is 14 residues. CDR1 SNHLY and CDR2 FYNNEI come from the germline V gene. The CDR3 DNA reads as TGTGCCAGCAGTGCCACTAGCGGCACCGGGGAGCTGTTTTTT. Encoded protein: CASSATSGTGELFF.

This CDR3 is CASSHILLGGSYNEQFF. Written as DNA, the CDR3 is TGCGCCAGCAGCCACATACTACTAGGTGGGTCCTACAATGAGCAGTTCTTC. The chain links TRBV4-3 to TRBJ2-1, with D tentatively TRBD2 (5 bases). Trimming took off 3 bases at V and 1 base at J, with 16 bases between the two ends. The CDR3 is made up of 17 amino acids. The germline CDR1 and CDR2 sequences are LGHNA and YSLEER.

The chain is built from TRBV4-1 and TRBJ2-3; 8 nucleotides match TRBD2. Germline loops: CDR1 MGHRA, CDR2 YSYEKL. CDR3 length: 17 residues. V lost 0 bases, J lost 1 base, and 6 bases stayed unmatched. DNA of the CDR3: TGCGCCAGCAGCCAAGATGGGACGGGAGGGGGCACAGATACGCAGTATTTT. Protein sequence: CASSQDGTGGGTDTQYF.